This T cell receptor (beta chain) was documented in a study of blood T cells in healthy people across ages. The use of a sample-barcoded 5' primer and a J-beta primer mix characterized a second PCR of 7 to 11 cycles. TCRdb re-called the 5' RACE reads through MiXCR, storing one row per CDR3 protein. The sample shows some 710,000 distinct CDR3 sequences, about 45% of them seen only once. Unmatched junction bases numbered 9, after V lost 4 bases and J lost 3 bases. The CDR3 is made up of 16 amino acids. CDR1 is SGHRS and CDR2 is YFSETQ in the germline V gene. This clonotype has a handful of counts. This TCR was recovered from a man at least 80 years old in good health. Sequencing was carried out using blood. The chain links TRBV5-1 to TRBJ2-1; 8 positions match TRBD2. The CDR3 nucleotides are TGCGCCAGCAGCCCGGTGAGCGGGAGAAGCTACAATGAGCAGTTCTTC. Its translation: CASSPVSGRSYNEQFF.